This record covers a single TCR beta chain. Germline and junction disagree at one end, which may indicate a read error. In TCRdb, the 5' RACE reads were re-called with MiXCR into one record per CDR3 protein. The table includes fewer than 7,000 distinct CDR3 sequences, approximately 30% detected once. The length of the CDR3 is 15 residues. Germline V CDR1 and CDR2: KGHSH, LQKENI. This TCR was sampled from a female donor with breast cancer. The chain uses TRBV18 and TRBJ2-1; D possibly corresponds to TRBD1 (5 bases). The specimen sequenced was memory CD4+ T cells sorted from a lymph node. This sample's subset: memory CD4+ T cells, CD4+CD45RO+CD25-. The CDR3 sequence: CANSPYVTGDNEQFF. The CDR3 nucleotides read TGCGCCAACTCACCATATGTCACAGGTGACAATGAGCAGTTCTTC. Based on the CDR3 plus reference TRBV18 and TRBJ2-1, the full variable domain is NAGVMQNPRHLVRRRGQEARLRCSPMKGHSHVYWYRQLPEEGLKFMVYLQKENIIDESGMPKERFSAEFPKEGPSILRIQQVVRGDSAAYFCANSPYVTGDNEQFFGPGTRLTVL.